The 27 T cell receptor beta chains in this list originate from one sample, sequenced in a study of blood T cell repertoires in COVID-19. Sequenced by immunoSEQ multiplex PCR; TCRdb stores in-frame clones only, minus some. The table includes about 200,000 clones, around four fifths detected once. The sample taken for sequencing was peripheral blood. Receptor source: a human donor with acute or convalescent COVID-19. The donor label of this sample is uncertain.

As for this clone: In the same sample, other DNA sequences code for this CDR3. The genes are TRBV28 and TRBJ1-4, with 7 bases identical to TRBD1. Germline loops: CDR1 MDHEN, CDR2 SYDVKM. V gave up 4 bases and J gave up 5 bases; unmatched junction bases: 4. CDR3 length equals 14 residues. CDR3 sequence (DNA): TGTGCCAGCAGTTCCGGGACAGTGAATGAAAAACTGTTTTTT. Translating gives CASSSGTVNEKLFF.

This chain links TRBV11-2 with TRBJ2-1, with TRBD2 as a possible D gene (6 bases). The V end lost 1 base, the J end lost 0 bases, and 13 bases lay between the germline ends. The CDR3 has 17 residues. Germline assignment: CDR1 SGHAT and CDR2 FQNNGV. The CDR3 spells CASSLVRSGGSYNEQFF. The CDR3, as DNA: TGTGCCAGCAGCTTAGTCAGGTCCGGGGGCTCCTACAATGAGCAGTTCTTC.

The DNA for the CDR3 is TGTGCCAGCAGATCGGACAATGAGCAGTTCTTC. Protein: CASRSDNEQFF. This rearrangement joins TRBV25-1 to TRBJ2-1; no definite D call. This CDR3 is 11 amino acids long. Germline V gene sequence: CDR1 MGHDK, CDR2 SYGVNS. With 6 bases removed from V and 5 bases from J, the gap between germline ends came to 5 bases.

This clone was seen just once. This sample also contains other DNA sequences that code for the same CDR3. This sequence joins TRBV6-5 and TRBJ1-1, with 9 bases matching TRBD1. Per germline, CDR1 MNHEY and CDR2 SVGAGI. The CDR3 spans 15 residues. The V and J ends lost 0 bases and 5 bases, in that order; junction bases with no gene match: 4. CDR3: CASSYSTGGRTEAFF. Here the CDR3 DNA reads TGTGCCAGCAGTTACTCGACAGGGGGAAGGACTGAAGCTTTCTTT.

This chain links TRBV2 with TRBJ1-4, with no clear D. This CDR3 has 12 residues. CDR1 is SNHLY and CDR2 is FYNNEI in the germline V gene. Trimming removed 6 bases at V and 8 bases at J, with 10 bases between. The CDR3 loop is CASRGSGEKLFF. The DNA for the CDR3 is TGTGCCAGCAGGGGGAGTGGGGAAAAACTGTTTTTT.

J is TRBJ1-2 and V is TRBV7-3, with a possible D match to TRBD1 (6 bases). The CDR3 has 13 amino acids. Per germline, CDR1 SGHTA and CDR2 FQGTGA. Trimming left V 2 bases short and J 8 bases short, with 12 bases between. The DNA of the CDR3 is TGTGCCAGCAGCTTACACAGGGAGGGCGGCTACACCTTC. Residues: CASSLHREGGYTF.

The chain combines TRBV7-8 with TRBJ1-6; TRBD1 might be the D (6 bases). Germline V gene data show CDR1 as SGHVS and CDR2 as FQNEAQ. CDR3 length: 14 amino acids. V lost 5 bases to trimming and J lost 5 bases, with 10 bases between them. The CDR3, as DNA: TGTGCCAGCAGCCTGGACAGCCATAATTCACCCCTCCACTTT. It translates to CASSLDSHNSPLHF. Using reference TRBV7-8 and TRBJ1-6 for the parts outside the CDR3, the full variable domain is GAGVSQSPRYKVAKRGQDVALRCDPISGHVSLFWYQQALGQGPEFLTYFQNEAQLDKSGLPSDRFFAERPEGSVSTLKIQRTQQEDSAVYLCASSLDSHNSPLHFGNGTRLTVT.

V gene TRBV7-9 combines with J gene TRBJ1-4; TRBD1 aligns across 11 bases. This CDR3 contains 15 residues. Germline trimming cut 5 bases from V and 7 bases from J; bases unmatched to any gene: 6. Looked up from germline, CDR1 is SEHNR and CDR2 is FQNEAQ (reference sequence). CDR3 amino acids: CASSPTGTGGEKLFF. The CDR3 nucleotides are TGTGCCAGCAGCCCCACCGGGACAGGGGGTGAAAAACTGTTTTTT.

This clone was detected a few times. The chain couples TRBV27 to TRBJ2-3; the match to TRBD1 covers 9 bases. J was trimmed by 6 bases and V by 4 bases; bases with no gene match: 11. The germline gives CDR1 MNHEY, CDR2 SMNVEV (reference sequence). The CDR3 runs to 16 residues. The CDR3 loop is CASSYLRTGEMDTQYF. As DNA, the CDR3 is TGTGCCAGCAGTTACCTCCGGACAGGGGAAATGGATACGCAGTATTTT.

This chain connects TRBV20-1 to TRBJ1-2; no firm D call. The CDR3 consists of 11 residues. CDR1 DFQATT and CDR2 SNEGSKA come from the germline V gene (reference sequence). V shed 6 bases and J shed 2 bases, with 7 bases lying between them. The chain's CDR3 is CSAVANYGYTF. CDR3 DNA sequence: TGCAGTGCAGTAGCAAACTATGGCTACACCTTC.

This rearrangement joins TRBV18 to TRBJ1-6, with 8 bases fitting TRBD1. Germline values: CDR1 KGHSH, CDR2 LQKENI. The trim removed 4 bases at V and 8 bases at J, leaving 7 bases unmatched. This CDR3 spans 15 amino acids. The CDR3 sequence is CASSLGQGTDSPLHF. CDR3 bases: TGTGCCAGCTCACTTGGACAGGGAACGGATTCACCCCTCCACTTT.

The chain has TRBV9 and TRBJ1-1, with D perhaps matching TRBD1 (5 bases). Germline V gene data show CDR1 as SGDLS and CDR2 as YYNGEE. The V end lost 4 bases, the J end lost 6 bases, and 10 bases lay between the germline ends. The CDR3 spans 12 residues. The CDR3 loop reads CASSSGLSEAFF. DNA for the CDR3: TGTGCCAGCAGCTCGGGACTCTCTGAAGCTTTCTTT.

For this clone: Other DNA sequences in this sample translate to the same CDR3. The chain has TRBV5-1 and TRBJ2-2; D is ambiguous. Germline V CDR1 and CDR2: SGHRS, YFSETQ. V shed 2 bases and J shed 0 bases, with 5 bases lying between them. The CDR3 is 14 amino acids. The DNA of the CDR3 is TGCGCCAGCAGCTTAGCTGCGAACACCGGGGAGCTGTTTTTT. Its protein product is CASSLAANTGELFF.

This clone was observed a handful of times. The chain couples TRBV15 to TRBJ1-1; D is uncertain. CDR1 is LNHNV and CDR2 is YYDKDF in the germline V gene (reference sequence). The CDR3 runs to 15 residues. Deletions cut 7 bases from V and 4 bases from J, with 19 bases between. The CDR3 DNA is TGTGCCACCAACTTGGACGTGGGAGTGGCCACTGAAGCTTTCTTT. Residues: CATNLDVGVATEAFF.

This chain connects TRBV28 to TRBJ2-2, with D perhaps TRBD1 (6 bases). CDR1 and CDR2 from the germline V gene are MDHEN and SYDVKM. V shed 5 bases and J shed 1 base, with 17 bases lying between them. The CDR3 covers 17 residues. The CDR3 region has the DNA TGTGCCAGCAGTATACTCACAGGGTTCGGGAACACCGGGGAGCTGTTTTTT. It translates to CASSILTGFGNTGELFF.

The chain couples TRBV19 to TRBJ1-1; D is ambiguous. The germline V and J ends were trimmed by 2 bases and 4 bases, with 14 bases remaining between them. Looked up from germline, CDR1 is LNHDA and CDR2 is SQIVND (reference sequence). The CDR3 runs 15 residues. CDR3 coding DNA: TGTGCCAGTAGTATACCGGGAAGGTGGGGCACTGAAGCTTTCTTT. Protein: CASSIPGRWGTEAFF.

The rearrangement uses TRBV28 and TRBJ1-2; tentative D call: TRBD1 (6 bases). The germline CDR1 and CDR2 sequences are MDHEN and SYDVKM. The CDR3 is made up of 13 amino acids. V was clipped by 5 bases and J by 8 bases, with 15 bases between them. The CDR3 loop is CASSPINREGYTF. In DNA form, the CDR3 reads TGTGCCAGCAGTCCGATAAACAGGGAAGGCTACACCTTC.

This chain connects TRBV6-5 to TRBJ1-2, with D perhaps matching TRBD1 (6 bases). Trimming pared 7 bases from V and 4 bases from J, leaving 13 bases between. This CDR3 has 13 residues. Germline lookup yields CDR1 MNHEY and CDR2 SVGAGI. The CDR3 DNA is TGTGCCAGCACTTTCGGACAGAGCTATGGCTACACCTTC. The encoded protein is CASTFGQSYGYTF.

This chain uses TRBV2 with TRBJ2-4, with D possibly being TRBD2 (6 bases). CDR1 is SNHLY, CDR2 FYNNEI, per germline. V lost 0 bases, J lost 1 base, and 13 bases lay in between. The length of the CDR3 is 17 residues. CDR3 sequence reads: CASSEALGGWAKNIQYF. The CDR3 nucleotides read TGTGCCAGCAGTGAAGCGCTAGGAGGGTGGGCCAAAAACATTCAGTACTTC.

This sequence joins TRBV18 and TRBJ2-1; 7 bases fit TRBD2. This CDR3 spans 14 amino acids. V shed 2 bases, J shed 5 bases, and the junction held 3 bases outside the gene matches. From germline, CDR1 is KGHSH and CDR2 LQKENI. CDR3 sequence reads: CASSPSLADNEQFF. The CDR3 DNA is TGTGCCAGCTCACCAAGTCTAGCGGACAATGAGCAGTTCTTC. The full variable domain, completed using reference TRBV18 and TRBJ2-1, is NAGVMQNPRHLVRRRGQEARLRCSPMKGHSHVYWYRQLPEEGLKFMVYLQKENIIDESGMPKERFSAEFPKEGPSILRIQQVVRGDSAAYFCASSPSLADNEQFFGPGTRLTVL.

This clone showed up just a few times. CDR3 sequence reads: CASGFGTAEQFF. In DNA form, the CDR3 reads TGTGCTAGTGGTTTCGGGACAGCTGAGCAGTTCTTC. The chain recombines TRBV12-5 with TRBJ2-1; TRBD1 agrees at 7 bases. The CDR3 spans 12 residues. Germline V gene sequence: CDR1 LGHNT, CDR2 FRNRAP. J lost 9 bases, V lost 3 bases, and 2 bases had no gene match. The full variable domain, with the rest looked up from reference TRBV12-5 and TRBJ2-1, is DARVTQTPRHKVTEMGQEVTMRCQPILGHNTVFWYRQTMMQGLELLAYFRNRAPLDDSGMPKDRFSAEMPDATLATLKIQPSEPRDSAVYFCASGFGTAEQFFGPGTRLTVL.

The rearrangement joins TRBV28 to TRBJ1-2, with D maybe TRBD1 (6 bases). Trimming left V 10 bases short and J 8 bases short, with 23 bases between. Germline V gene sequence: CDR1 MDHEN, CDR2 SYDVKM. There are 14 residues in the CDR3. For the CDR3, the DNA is TGTGCCACCTGCAGCTCAGCAGGGGCGAAGGGCTACACCTTC. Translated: CATCSSAGAKGYTF.

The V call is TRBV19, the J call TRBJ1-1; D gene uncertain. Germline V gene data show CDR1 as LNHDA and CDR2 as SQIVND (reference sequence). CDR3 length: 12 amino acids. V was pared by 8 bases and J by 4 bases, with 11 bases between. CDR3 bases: TGTGCCAGTTCCGCTGTGAGCACTGAAGCTTTCTTT. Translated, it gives CASSAVSTEAFF.

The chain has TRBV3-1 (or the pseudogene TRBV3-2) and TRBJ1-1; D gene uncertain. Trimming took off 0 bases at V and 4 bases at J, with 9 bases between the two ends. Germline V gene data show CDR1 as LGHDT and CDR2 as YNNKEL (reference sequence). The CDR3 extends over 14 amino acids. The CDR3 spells CASSQEGRSTEAFF. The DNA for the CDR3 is TGTGCCAGCAGCCAAGAAGGGAGGAGCACTGAAGCTTTCTTT.

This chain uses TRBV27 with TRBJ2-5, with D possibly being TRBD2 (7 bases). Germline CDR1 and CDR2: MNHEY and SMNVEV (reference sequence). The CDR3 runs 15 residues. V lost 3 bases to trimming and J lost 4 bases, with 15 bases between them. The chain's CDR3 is CASSFSYAGAETQYF. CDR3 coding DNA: TGTGCCAGCAGTTTCTCCTACGCGGGGGCAGAGACCCAGTACTTC.

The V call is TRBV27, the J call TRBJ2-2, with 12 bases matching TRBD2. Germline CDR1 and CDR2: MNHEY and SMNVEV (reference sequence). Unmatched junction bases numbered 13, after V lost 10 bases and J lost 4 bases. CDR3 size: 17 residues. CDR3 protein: CATGLLAGGGSTGELFF. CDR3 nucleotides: TGTGCCACCGGTCTTCTAGCGGGAGGGGGAAGCACCGGGGAGCTGTTTTTT.

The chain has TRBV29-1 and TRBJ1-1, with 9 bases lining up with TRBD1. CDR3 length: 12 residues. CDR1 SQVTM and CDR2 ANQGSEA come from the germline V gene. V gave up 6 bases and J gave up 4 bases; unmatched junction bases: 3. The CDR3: CSVPGQGTEAFF. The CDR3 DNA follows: TGCAGCGTCCCGGGACAGGGCACTGAAGCTTTCTTT.